This T cell receptor beta chain came from a study of CD8 T cells in ankylosing spondylitis. The length of the CDR3 is 14 residues. The V end lost 3 bases, the J end lost 2 bases, and 10 bases lay between the germline ends. Germline V gene lookup returns CDR1 SEHNR and CDR2 FQNEAQ (reference sequence). Ten or more counts support this clonotype. Each CDR3 protein is one row after TCRdb ran MiXCR on the 5' RACE reads. This table holds around 130,000 distinct CDR3 sequences, roughly 8.8% found once. The chain recombines TRBV7-9 with TRBJ2-5, with D unclear. The source is a male donor with ankylosing spondylitis or in good health (not recorded which). The sequenced sample consisted of blood, either unsorted or a sorted T cell fraction (not recorded which). DNA for the CDR3: TGTGCCAGCAGCTTTTTGTTATCACAAGAGACCCAGTACTTC. Its protein product is CASSFLLSQETQYF.